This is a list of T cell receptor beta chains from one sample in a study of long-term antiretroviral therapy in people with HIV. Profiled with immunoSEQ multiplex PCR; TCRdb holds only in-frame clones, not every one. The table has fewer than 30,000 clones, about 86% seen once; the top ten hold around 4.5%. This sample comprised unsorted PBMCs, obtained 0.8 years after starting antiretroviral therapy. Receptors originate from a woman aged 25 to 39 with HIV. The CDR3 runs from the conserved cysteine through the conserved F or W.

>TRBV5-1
CASSLRTSGGSSYNEQFF
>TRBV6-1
CASSEKGYSAYGNQPQHF
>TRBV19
CASSIGRQRGRTDTQYF
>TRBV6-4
CASSEELAGGNEQFF
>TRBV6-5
CASGGYNEQFF
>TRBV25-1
CASSESGTGNTEAFF
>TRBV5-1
CASSLGQGLPDTQYF
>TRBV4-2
CASSRALGTAETQYF
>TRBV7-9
CASSAGGQTVNEKLFF
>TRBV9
CASSVSGGPNYGYTF
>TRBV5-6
CASKRGGGQETQYF
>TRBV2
CASSRQGVSPNQPQHF
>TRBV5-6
CASSGDRGQGEQYF
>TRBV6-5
CASSYPGLVNTEAFF
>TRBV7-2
CASSLSPGQGYGYTF
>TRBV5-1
CASSAGSGGPSYNEQFF
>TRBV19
CASSMFGRRGGPNEKLFF
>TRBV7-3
CASSLGSGELFF
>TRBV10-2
CASRSGGNSYEQYF
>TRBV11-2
CASSLVIETEAFF
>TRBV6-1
CASTRSNPYNEQFF
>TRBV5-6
CASSLGPVYSNQPQHF
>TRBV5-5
CASSLTPPGFGSYNSPLHF
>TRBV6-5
CASSYSPPRPNYGYTF
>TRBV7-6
CASSLFAGGRNEQFF
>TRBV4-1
CASSQIGGGYSGANVLTF
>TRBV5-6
CASSKDRGLNQPQHF
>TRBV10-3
CAAGTSGVPNEQFF